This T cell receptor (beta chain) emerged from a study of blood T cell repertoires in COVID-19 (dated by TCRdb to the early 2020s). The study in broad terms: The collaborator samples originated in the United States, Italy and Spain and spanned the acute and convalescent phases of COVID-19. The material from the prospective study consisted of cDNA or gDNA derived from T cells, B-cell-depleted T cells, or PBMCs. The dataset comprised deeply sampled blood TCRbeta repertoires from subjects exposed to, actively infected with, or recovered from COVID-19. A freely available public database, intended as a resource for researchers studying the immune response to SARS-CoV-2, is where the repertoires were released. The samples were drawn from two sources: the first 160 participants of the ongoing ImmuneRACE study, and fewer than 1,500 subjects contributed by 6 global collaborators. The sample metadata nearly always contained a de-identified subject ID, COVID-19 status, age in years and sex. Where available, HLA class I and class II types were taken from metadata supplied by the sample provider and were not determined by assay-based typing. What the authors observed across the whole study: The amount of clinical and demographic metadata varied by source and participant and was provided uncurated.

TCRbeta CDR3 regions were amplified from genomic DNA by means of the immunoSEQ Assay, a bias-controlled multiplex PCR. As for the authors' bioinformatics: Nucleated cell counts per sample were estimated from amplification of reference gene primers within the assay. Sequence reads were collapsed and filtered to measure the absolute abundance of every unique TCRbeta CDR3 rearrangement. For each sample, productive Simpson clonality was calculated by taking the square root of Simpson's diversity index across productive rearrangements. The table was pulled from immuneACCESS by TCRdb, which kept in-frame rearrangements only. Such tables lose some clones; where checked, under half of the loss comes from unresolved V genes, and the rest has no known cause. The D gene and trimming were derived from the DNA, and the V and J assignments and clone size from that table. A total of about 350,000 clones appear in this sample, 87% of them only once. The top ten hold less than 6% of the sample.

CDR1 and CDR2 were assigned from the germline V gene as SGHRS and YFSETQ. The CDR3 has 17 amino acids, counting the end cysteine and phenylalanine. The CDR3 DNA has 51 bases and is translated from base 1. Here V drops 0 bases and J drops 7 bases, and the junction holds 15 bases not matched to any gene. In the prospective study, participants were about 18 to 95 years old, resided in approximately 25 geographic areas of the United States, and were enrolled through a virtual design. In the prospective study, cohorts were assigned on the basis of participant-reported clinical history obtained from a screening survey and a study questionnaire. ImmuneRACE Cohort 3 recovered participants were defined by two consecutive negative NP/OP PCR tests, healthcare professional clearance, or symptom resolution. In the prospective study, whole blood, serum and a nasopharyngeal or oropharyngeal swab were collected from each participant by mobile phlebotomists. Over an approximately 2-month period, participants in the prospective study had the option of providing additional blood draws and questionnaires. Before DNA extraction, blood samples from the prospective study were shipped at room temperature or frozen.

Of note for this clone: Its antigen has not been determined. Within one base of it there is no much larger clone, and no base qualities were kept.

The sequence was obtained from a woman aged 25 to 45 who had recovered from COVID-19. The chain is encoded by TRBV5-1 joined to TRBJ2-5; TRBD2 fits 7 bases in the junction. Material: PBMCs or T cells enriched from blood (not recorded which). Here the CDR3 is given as CASSLAPSGGIEMTQYF. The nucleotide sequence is TGCGCCAGCAGCTTGGCTCCTTCCGGGGGGATAGAGATGACCCAGTACTTC.